The next 2 T cell receptor beta chains were all read from a single sample in a study of shared clonotypes between healthy human individuals. The method was immunoSEQ multiplex PCR; TCRdb's version includes in-frame clones alone and lacks a portion of them. This table has about 2 million clones, 95% appearing once. Material: naive CD4+ T cells sorted from blood. The subset denotes: CD45RA+ positively selected. These receptors were collected from a man between 18 and 35 years old in good health.

V usage is TRBV27 and J usage is TRBJ2-3; TRBD2 is a possible D gene (6 bases). The CDR3 length is 15 residues. Germline assignment: CDR1 MNHEY and CDR2 SMNVEV (reference sequence). Trimming stripped 4 bases from V and 0 bases from J, with 11 bases between. CDR3 residues: CASSSWTKSTDTQYF. The CDR3 nucleotides read TGTGCCAGCAGTTCCTGGACTAAAAGCACAGATACGCAGTATTTT.

The CDR3 sequence: CAWTGMKTQYF. Written as DNA, the CDR3 is TGTGCCTGGACAGGGATGAAGACCCAGTACTTC. The chain has TRBV30 and TRBJ2-5; tentatively, D is TRBD1 (5 bases). The V gene's germline CDR1 is GTSNPN and CDR2 SVGIG (reference sequence). V dropped 4 bases and J dropped 6 bases, with 9 bases sitting between them. The CDR3 contains 11 residues.